The entry below describes one T cell receptor (beta chain). Methods used by the authors: Quantification of nucleated cells was approximated via reference gene primer amplification. Generated by immunoSEQ multiplex PCR, the TCRdb table keeps only in-frame clones and is missing some. V and J calls and clone size are those listed in that table; D and trimming were worked out from the DNA. The repertoire holds approximately 280,000 clones, with about 85% as singletons. This sample was taken from a study of blood T cell repertoires in COVID-19. The wider study: T cells, B-cell-depleted T cells, or PBMCs supplied cDNA or gDNA.

The germline gives CDR1 SQVTM, CDR2 ANQGSEA. V shed 5 bases, J shed 3 bases, and the junction held 13 bases outside the gene matches. The CDR3 loop spans 17 amino acids. Participants' reported clinical history set cohort assignment. In Cohort 3, a recovered donor had either two negative PCRs, clearance, or symptom resolution. This clonotype was sampled from a woman between 50 and 59 years old who had recovered from COVID-19. The V call is TRBV29-1, the J call TRBJ2-1; 10 nucleotides align to TRBD2. Input material: PBMCs or T cells enriched from blood (not recorded which). DNA for the CDR3: TGCAGCGTTCCAGAATCCCCGACTAGCGGGTACTACAATGAGCAGTTCTTC. It is translated as CSVPESPTSGYYNEQFF.